A single sample is the source of the 3 T cell receptor beta chains below, sequenced in a study of post-analysis software for immune sequencing data. The authors incorporated unique molecular identifiers into the TCR beta cDNA libraries. TCRdb redid the calling of the PCR reads with MiXCR, one entry per CDR3 protein. The sample includes 650,000 to 850,000 distinct CDR3 sequences, roughly 50% of them seen just once. The antigens of these receptors remain unknown. The study's findings and limits: Controls showed lower frequencies than patients for five TRBV segments, and TRBV5-6, TRBV5-1 and TRBV20-1 were among these.

Sequencing was done on a sample of blood. Every receptor here comes from a girl aged 10 to 17 with multiple sclerosis.

This clonotype was found once. A read error may produce the germline difference seen at one junction end. In DNA, the CDR3 is TGTGTCAGCAGCCGAAGTTCGGGGCAGGACTCCTACGAGCAGTACTTC. It translates to CVSSRSSGQDSYEQYF. The J gene is TRBJ2-7, the V gene TRBV7-3; the D gene could be TRBD1 or TRBD2 (5 bases each). CDR1 and CDR2 (germline): SGHTA, FQGTGA. The CDR3 is made up of 16 amino acids. The whole variable domain, filled in from reference TRBV7-3 and TRBJ2-7, reads GAGVSQTPSNKVTEKGKYVELRCDPISGHTALYWYRQSLGQGPEFLIYFQGTGAADDSGLPNDRFFAVRPEGSVSTLKIQRTERGDSAVYLCVSSRSSGQDSYEQYFGPGTRLTVT.

This chain uses TRBV20-1 with TRBJ2-1, with D tentatively TRBD1 (5 bases). The CDR3 has 13 amino acids. Trimming removed 6 bases from V and 2 bases from J, with 11 bases in between. Germline lookup yields CDR1 DFQATT and CDR2 SNEGSKA (reference sequence). The CDR3 region is CSARQRTYNEQFF. The CDR3 DNA follows: TGCAGTGCCAGACAGCGTACCTACAATGAGCAGTTCTTC.

The genes are TRBV24-1 and TRBJ2-3; 9 nucleotides agree with TRBD1. V was clipped by 4 bases and J by 4 bases; unmatched bases: 8. The length of the CDR3 is 16 residues. Germline values: CDR1 KGHDR, CDR2 SFDVKD. CDR3 DNA: TGTGCCACCAGTGAGCCGGGACAGGGTTATGCAGATACGCAGTATTTT. Its translation is CATSEPGQGYADTQYF.